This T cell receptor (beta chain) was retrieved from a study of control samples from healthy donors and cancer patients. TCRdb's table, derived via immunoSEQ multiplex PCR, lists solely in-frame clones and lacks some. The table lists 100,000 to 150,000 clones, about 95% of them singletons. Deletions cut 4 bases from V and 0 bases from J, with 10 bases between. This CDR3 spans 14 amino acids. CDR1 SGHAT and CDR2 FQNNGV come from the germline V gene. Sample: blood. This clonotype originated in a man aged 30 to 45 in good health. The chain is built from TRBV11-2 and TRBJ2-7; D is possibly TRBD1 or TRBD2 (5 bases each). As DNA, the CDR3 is TGTGCCAGCAGCTGGGGACGGAGCTCCTACGAGCAGTACTTC. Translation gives CASSWGRSSYEQYF.